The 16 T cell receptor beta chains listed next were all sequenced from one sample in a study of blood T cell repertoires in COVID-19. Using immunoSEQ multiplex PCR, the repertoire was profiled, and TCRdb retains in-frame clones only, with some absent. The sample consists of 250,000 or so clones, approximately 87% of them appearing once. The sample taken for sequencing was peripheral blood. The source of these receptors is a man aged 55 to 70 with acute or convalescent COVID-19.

CDR3 DNA sequence: TGTGCCAGCAGTTGGGGAGGACAGGGTCTAAAACTGTTTTTT. As protein: CASSWGGQGLKLFF. This chain joins TRBV28 and TRBJ1-4; the match to TRBD1 covers 8 bases. Germline CDR1 MDHEN, CDR2 SYDVKM. The CDR3 runs 14 residues. V lost 4 bases and J lost 10; bases outside the gene matches: 8.

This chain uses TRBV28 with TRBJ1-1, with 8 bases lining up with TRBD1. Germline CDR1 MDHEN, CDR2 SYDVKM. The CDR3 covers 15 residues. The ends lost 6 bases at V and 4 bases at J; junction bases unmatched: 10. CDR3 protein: CASRSQGAHSTEAFF. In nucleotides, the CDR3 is TGTGCCAGCAGGTCCCAGGGGGCGCATTCCACTGAAGCTTTCTTT.

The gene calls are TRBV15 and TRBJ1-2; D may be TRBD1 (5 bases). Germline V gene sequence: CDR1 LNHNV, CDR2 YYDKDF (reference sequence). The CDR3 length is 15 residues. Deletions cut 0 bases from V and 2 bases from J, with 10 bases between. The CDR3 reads CATSRDTEGNYGYTF. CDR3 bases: TGTGCCACCAGCAGAGATACGGAGGGGAACTATGGCTACACCTTC.

The CDR3 spells CASSGTGGRNEQFF. In nucleotides, the CDR3 is TGTGCCAGCAGTGGCACGGGAGGACGGAATGAGCAGTTCTTC. This chain connects TRBV25-1 to TRBJ2-1; 7 bases fit TRBD2. V was clipped by 4 bases and J by 7 bases; unmatched bases: 7. Germline assignment: CDR1 MGHDK and CDR2 SYGVNS. The CDR3 is 14 residues long.

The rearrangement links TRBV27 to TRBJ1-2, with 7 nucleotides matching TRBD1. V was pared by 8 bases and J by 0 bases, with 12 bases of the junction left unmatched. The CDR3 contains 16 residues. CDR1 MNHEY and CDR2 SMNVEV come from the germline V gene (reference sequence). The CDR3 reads CASATALGQPNYGYTF. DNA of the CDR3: TGTGCCAGCGCTACTGCCTTGGGACAGCCTAACTATGGCTACACCTTC.

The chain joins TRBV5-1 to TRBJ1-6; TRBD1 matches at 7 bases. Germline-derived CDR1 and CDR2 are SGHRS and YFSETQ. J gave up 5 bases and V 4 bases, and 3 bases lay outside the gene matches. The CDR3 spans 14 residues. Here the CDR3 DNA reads TGCGCCAGCAGCCCCGGGACAGATAATTCACCCCTCCACTTT. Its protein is CASSPGTDNSPLHF.

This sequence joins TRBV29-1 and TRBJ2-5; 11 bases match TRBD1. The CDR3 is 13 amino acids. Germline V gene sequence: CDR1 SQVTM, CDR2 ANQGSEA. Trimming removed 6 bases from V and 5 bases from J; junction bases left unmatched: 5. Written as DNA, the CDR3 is TGCAGCGTGGCCCGGGACAGGGGGGAGACCCAGTACTTC. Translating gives CSVARDRGETQYF.

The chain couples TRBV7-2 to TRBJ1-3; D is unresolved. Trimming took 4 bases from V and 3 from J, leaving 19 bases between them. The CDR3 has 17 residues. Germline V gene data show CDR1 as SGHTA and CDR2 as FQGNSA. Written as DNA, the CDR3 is TGTGCCAGCAGCTCCGAATCCCTTTCAGGAGGTGGAAACACCATATATTTT. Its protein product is CASSSESLSGGGNTIYF.

This chain's CDR3 is CASSPGGGSVHEQFF. CDR3 DNA sequence: TGTGCCAGCAGCCCTGGTGGCGGGAGTGTCCATGAGCAGTTCTTC. The chain uses TRBV9 and TRBJ2-1, with 7 bases matching TRBD2. After removal of 4 bases from V and 8 bases from J, the junction contained 12 bases not matched to a gene. The CDR3 totals 15 residues. Germline CDR1 reads SGDLS; CDR2 reads YYNGEE.

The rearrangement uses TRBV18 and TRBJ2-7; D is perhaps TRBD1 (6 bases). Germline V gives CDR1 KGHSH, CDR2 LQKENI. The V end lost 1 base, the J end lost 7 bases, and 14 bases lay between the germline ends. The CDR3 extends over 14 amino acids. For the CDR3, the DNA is TGTGCCAGCTCACCACGGGACAAATTTGGGGAGCAGTACTTC. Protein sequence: CASSPRDKFGEQYF.

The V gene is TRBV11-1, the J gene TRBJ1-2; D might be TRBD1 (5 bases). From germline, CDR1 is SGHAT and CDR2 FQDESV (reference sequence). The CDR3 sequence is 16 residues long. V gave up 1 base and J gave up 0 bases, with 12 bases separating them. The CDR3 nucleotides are TGTGCCAGCAGCTTAGGGGGCCACGGAGCTAACTATGGCTACACCTTC. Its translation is CASSLGGHGANYGYTF.

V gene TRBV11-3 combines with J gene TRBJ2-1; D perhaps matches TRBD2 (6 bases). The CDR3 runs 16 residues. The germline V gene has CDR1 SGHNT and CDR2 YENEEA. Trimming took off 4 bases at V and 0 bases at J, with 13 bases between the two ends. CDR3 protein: CASSSGTGSSYNEQFF. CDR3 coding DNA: TGTGCCAGCAGCTCAGGGACTGGAAGCTCCTACAATGAGCAGTTCTTC.

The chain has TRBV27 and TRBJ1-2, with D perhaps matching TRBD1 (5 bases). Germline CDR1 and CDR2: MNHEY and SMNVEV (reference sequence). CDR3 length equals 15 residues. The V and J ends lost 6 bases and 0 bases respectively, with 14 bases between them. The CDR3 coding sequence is TGTGCCAGCAGGGAATCCTCCAGGGCTAACTATGGCTACACCTTC. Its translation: CASRESSRANYGYTF.

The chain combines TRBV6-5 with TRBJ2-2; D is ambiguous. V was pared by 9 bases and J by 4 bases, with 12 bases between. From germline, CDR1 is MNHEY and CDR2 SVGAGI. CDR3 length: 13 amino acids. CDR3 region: CASVGWSTGELFF. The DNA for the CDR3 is TGTGCCAGTGTCGGATGGAGCACCGGGGAGCTGTTTTTT.

The CDR3 region is CASSHLGTGNTEAFF. CDR3 nucleotides: TGCGCCAGCAGCCACCTAGGGACAGGGAACACTGAAGCTTTCTTT. The V gene is TRBV4-1, the J gene TRBJ1-1, with 8 bases that match TRBD1. Germline lookup yields CDR1 MGHRA and CDR2 YSYEKL. V was pared by 3 bases and J by 1 base, with 4 bases of the junction left unmatched. This CDR3 has 15 amino acids.

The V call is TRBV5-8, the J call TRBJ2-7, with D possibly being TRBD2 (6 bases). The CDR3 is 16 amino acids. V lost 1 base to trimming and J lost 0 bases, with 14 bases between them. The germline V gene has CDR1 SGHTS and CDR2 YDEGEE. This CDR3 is CASSLPLAGSSYEQYF. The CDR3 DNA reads TGTGCCAGCAGCTTGCCCCTGGCCGGGAGCTCCTACGAGCAGTACTTC.